This T cell receptor beta chain originates from a study of blood T cell repertoires in COVID-19. This clone was recorded only once. This table comes from immunoSEQ multiplex PCR, and its TCRdb copy is limited to in-frame clones, with some not included. The sample lists 250,000 or so clones, less than 85% occurring once. V lost 0 bases, J lost 7 bases, and 7 bases lay in between. Germline CDR1 SEHNR, CDR2 FQNEAQ (reference sequence). CDR3 length: 12 residues. This sequence originates from a man in his fifties or sixties who had recovered from COVID-19. The sequenced sample was PBMCs or T cells enriched from blood (not recorded which). The gene calls are TRBV7-9 and TRBJ2-7, with TRBD1 as a possible D gene (5 bases). The CDR3 reads CASSLAGVEQYF. The CDR3 bases are TGTGCCAGCAGCTTAGCAGGGGTAGAGCAGTACTTC.